The 28 T cell receptor beta chains reported below all come from one sample, sequenced in a study of Ad26.COV2.S vaccination and SARS-CoV-2 variants. Sample treatment: 19 received Ad26.COV2.S at low or high dose, single or two shots; about five received placebo; per-sample allocation not given. Day 63 after the first injection of vaccine or placebo was the sampling time. The data were produced by immunoSEQ multiplex PCR, yet TCRdb's version contains in-frame clones alone and is incomplete. There are around 300,000 clones in the sample; about 90% occur only once, and about 5% lies in the top ten. The source material was peripheral blood, sampled in a trial of Ad26.COV2.S vaccine versus placebo. The receptors here all came from a person between 18 and 65 years old who received the Ad26.COV2.S COVID-19 vaccine or a placebo.

This chain joins TRBV3-1 (or the pseudogene TRBV3-2) and TRBJ1-1; 10 nucleotides align to TRBD1. This CDR3 comprises 14 residues. Germline CDR1 is LGHDT and CDR2 is YNNKEL (reference sequence). The junction had 5 bases not matched to a gene; V was cut back by 5 bases and J by 5 bases. In DNA form, the CDR3 reads TGTGCCAGCAGCAGAGGGACAGGGGAGACTGAAGCTTTCTTT. The encoded protein is CASSRGTGETEAFF.

V gene TRBV19 combines with J gene TRBJ1-6; D gene unclear. Germline lookup yields CDR1 LNHDA and CDR2 SQIVND (reference sequence). The V gene lost 8 bases and the J gene lost 9 bases, with 17 bases spanning the gap. CDR3 size: 14 residues. CDR3 region: CASSPNRSGSPLHF. The DNA for the CDR3 is TGTGCCAGTTCGCCTAATCGCTCAGGTTCACCCCTCCACTTT.

CDR3 region: CASSRTGDNEKLFF. As DNA, the CDR3 is TGTGCCAGCAGCCGGACAGGGGATAATGAAAAACTGTTTTTT. This chain uses TRBV6-2 or TRBV6-3 with TRBJ1-4; 9 bases agree with TRBD1. This CDR3 is built from 14 residues. CDR1 MNHEY and CDR2 SVGEGT come from the germline V gene. V was clipped by 6 bases and J by 4 bases; unmatched bases: 3.

Note on this clone: Other DNA sequences in the sample encode the same CDR3. The rearrangement links TRBV7-9 to TRBJ2-7; D unresolved. This CDR3 spans 12 amino acids. The germline V and J ends were trimmed by 2 bases and 4 bases, with 6 bases remaining between them. CDR1 and CDR2 from the germline V gene are SEHNR and FQNEAQ (reference sequence). The CDR3 sequence: CASSLQLYEQYF. In nucleotides, the CDR3 is TGTGCCAGCAGCTTACAGTTATACGAGCAGTACTTC. The full variable domain, completed using reference TRBV7-9 and TRBJ2-7, is DTGVSQNPRHKITKRGQNVTFRCDPISEHNRLYWYRQTLGQGPEFLTYFQNEAQLEKSRLLSDRFSAERPKGSFSTLEIQRTEQGDSAMYLCASSLQLYEQYFGPGTRLTVT.

This clone was seen only once. The chain has TRBV6-5 and TRBJ1-1, with 8 bases aligning to TRBD1. Trimming at V came to 4 bases and at J to 11 bases, leaving 9 bases not matched to a gene. Germline V gene sequence: CDR1 MNHEY, CDR2 SVGAGI. This CDR3 region has 13 residues. The CDR3 DNA reads as TGTGCCAGCAGTTGGACAGGGCTCTCGGTGGCTTTCTTT. Translating it yields CASSWTGLSVAFF.

The V gene is TRBV4-3, the J gene TRBJ1-1; no clear D. V was pared by 0 bases and J by 5 bases, with 19 bases between. This CDR3 spans 17 amino acids. Germline-derived CDR1 and CDR2 are LGHNA and YSLEER. The CDR3 DNA sequence: TGCGCCAGCAGCCAAGATAGGGCCAGTCAAGGGTCTACTGAAGCTTTCTTT. This translates into CASSQDRASQGSTEAFF.

This clone appeared a single time. This chain joins TRBV11-3 and TRBJ2-5; D is unclear. The V end lost 4 bases, the J end lost 5 bases, and 5 bases lay between the germline ends. CDR1 is SGHNT and CDR2 is YENEEA in the germline V gene. This CDR3 contains 11 residues. The CDR3 region has the DNA TGTGCCAGCAGCTCCTTGGAGACCCAGTACTTC. Amino acids: CASSSLETQYF.

This clone was counted a few times. This rearrangement joins TRBV6-2 or TRBV6-3 to TRBJ1-1, with D perhaps TRBD1 (5 bases). Germline CDR1 is MNHEY and CDR2 is SVGEGT. The CDR3 extends over 14 amino acids. Trimming took off 8 bases at V and 0 bases at J, with 13 bases between the two ends. CDR3 DNA sequence: TGTGCCAGCTGCCGTTGGGGACTGAACACTGAAGCTTTCTTT. Protein product: CASCRWGLNTEAFF.

V and J are TRBV11-3 and TRBJ1-1; TRBD1 aligns across 7 bases. V gave up 5 bases and J gave up 2 bases; unmatched junction bases: 8. The germline V gene encodes CDR1 SGHNT and CDR2 YENEEA. This CDR3 has 15 amino acids. As DNA, the CDR3 is TGTGCCAGCAGCCCTACAGGGGACCTCAACACTGAAGCTTTCTTT. It specifies CASSPTGDLNTEAFF.

This rearrangement joins TRBV3-1 (or the pseudogene TRBV3-2) to TRBJ1-2; 7 bases line up with TRBD1. This CDR3 has 13 residues. The V gene's germline CDR1 is LGHDT and CDR2 YNNKEL (reference sequence). J gave up 8 bases and V 6 bases, and 9 bases lay outside the gene matches. CDR3 nucleotides: TGTGCCAGCAGACCACAGGGGAGTGGCGGCTACACCTTC. This translates into CASRPQGSGGYTF.

The chain joins TRBV18 to TRBJ2-3, with D unclear. The germline gives CDR1 KGHSH, CDR2 LQKENI. Deletions cut 4 bases from V and 0 bases from J, with 8 bases between. The CDR3 has 14 amino acids. The CDR3 loop reads CASSRHGSTDTQYF. As DNA, the CDR3 is TGTGCCAGCTCACGTCACGGGAGCACAGATACGCAGTATTTT.

V is TRBV6-5 and J is TRBJ2-7; a possible D gene is TRBD2 (6 bases). The V gene lost 5 bases and the J gene lost 3 bases, with 14 bases spanning the gap. CDR1 is MNHEY, CDR2 SVGAGI, per germline. The length of the CDR3 is 14 residues. This chain's CDR3 is CASSPLSGGYEQYV. The CDR3 nucleotides are TGTGCCAGCAGTCCTCTATCCGGGGGCTACGAGCAGTACGTC.

The V and J genes are TRBV11-2 and TRBJ2-1; TRBD2 agrees at 13 bases. The germline V gene encodes CDR1 SGHAT and CDR2 FQNNGV. V dropped 3 bases and J dropped 3; count of bases not matched to a gene: 2. This CDR3 comprises 16 residues. The CDR3 loop reads CASSLGLAGIYNEQFF. For the CDR3, the DNA is TGTGCCAGCAGCTTGGGACTAGCGGGGATCTACAATGAGCAGTTCTTC.

The chain employs TRBV13 and TRBJ1-1; 10 nucleotides agree with TRBD1. Germline CDR1 and CDR2: PRHDT and FYEKMQ (reference sequence). The CDR3 runs 13 residues. The trim removed 5 bases at V and 11 bases at J, leaving 8 bases unmatched. CDR3: CASSANDRGLAFF. The CDR3 coding sequence is TGTGCCAGCAGCGCGAACGACAGGGGGCTGGCTTTCTTT.

The V gene is TRBV7-9, the J gene TRBJ2-3; TRBD2 agrees at 12 bases. The CDR3 runs to 17 residues. Germline V gene data show CDR1 as SEHNR and CDR2 as FQNEAQ (reference sequence). V trimming: 1 base; J trimming: 6 bases; junction bases outside the gene matches: 8. In DNA, the CDR3 is TGTGCCAGCAGCTTAGGACTAGCGGGAGCGTGGAGGGATACGCAGTATTTT. Protein product: CASSLGLAGAWRDTQYF. The entire variable domain, with the rest obtained from reference TRBV7-9 and TRBJ2-3, is as follows: DTGVSQNPRHKITKRGQNVTFRCDPISEHNRLYWYRQTLGQGPEFLTYFQNEAQLEKSRLLSDRFSAERPKGSFSTLEIQRTEQGDSAMYLCASSLGLAGAWRDTQYFGPGTRLTVL.

The rearrangement uses TRBV27 and TRBJ2-5; 14 bases are a match to TRBD2. Trimming removed 5 bases from V and 4 bases from J; junction bases left unmatched: 9. This CDR3 is 17 amino acids long. Germline assignment: CDR1 MNHEY and CDR2 SMNVEV (reference sequence). The CDR3 region is CASSPRLAGGRRETQYF. Here the CDR3 DNA reads TGTGCCAGCAGTCCCAGACTAGCGGGAGGGCGGCGAGAGACCCAGTACTTC.

This chain joins TRBV4-2 and TRBJ1-2; D gene uncertain. CDR1 and CDR2 from the germline V gene are LGHNA and YNFKEQ. V lost 0 bases to trimming and J lost 4 bases, with 21 bases between them. CDR3 length: 18 residues. Here the CDR3 reads CASSQDIRGSRILYGYTF. The CDR3 region has the DNA TGTGCCAGCAGCCAAGATATTAGAGGGTCCAGAATTCTCTATGGCTACACCTTC.

This clone is a singleton in its sample. The chain carries TRBV5-4 and TRBJ1-4; maybe TRBD1 (5 bases). CDR3 size: 16 residues. Germline V gene sequence: CDR1 SGHNT, CDR2 YYREEE (reference sequence). The V and J ends lost 5 bases and 1 base respectively, with 15 bases between them. CDR3 coding DNA: TGTGCCAGCAGTTTGAAGCCGGGGGGAACTAATGAAAAACTGTTTTTT. This translates into CASSLKPGGTNEKLFF.

The chain employs TRBV5-1 and TRBJ2-1, with D possibly matching TRBD2 (5 bases). The CDR3 spans 13 residues. The V end was cut by 4 bases, the J end by 10 bases, with 15 bases between. The germline V gene has CDR1 SGHRS and CDR2 YFSETQ. In DNA form, the CDR3 reads TGCGCCAGCAGCCCGGACTGGGCTAGGGAGCAGTTCTTC. It codes for CASSPDWAREQFF.

Only one count was recorded for this clone. The V call is TRBV6-2 or TRBV6-3, the J call TRBJ2-7; 7 positions match TRBD1. Per the germline V gene, CDR1 is MNHEY and CDR2 is SVGEGT. This CDR3 has 13 residues. The junction had 3 bases not matched to a gene; V was cut back by 0 bases and J by 7 bases. The CDR3 nucleotides are TGTGCCAGCAGTTACTCGGACAGGAGTGAGCAGTACGTC. Translated, it gives CASSYSDRSEQYV.

This chain joins TRBV5-4 and TRBJ2-1; 8 bases are shared with TRBD1. Trimming cost V 0 bases and J 10 bases; bases outside gene matches: 0. The CDR3 consists of 12 residues. In germline, CDR1 is SGHNT, CDR2 YYREEE (reference sequence). The CDR3 nucleotides read TGTGCCAGCAGCTTGGACAGGGGGGAGCAGTTCTTC. Translated, it gives CASSLDRGEQFF.

In its sample, this clone was seen once. The chain is built from TRBV19 and TRBJ2-3; TRBD1 might be the D (6 bases). Germline V lookup: CDR1 LNHDA, CDR2 SQIVND (reference sequence). The CDR3 runs 14 residues. V lost 6 bases and J lost 3, with 13 bases in between. This CDR3 reads CASSGTQITDTQYF. CDR3 DNA: TGTGCCAGTAGCGGGACACAAATTACAGATACGCAGTATTTT.

This clone was seen a handful of times. The V gene is TRBV7-9, the J gene TRBJ1-4, with D possibly TRBD1 on 5 matching bases. V shed 2 bases and J shed 4 bases, with 11 bases lying between them. The CDR3 spans 15 residues. Germline V gene data show CDR1 as SEHNR and CDR2 as FQNEAQ (reference sequence). The CDR3 region is CASSLSQGNNEKLFF. CDR3 nucleotides: TGTGCCAGCAGCTTAAGCCAGGGTAATAATGAAAAACTGTTTTTT.

V and J are TRBV2 and TRBJ1-4; 7 positions match TRBD1. Looked up from germline, CDR1 is SNHLY and CDR2 is FYNNEI. The V segment lost 2 bases and the J segment 8 bases; nucleotides outside the gene matches: 8. The CDR3 has 15 residues. CDR3 sequence: CASSERTGSEEKLFF. The CDR3 bases are TGTGCCAGCAGTGAAAGGACAGGTTCGGAGGAAAAACTGTTTTTT.

The chain carries TRBV6-5 and TRBJ1-5, with D uncertain. Germline lookup yields CDR1 MNHEY and CDR2 SVGAGI. V was cut by 0 bases and J by 3 bases, with 9 bases left in between. The CDR3 extends over 15 amino acids. CDR3 nucleotides: TGTGCCAGCAGTTACTCAGAGGGCAACAATCAGCCCCAGCATTTT. Translated, it gives CASSYSEGNNQPQHF.

This clone appeared a few times. The rearrangement links TRBV6-2 or TRBV6-3 to TRBJ2-7; D not certain. The germline CDR1 and CDR2 sequences are MNHEY and SVGEGT. Deletions cut 6 bases from V and 4 bases from J, with 16 bases between. CDR3 length: 14 residues. The CDR3 coding sequence is TGTGCCAGCAGCGGGCAGGTACCAAAATACGAGCAGTACGTC. It specifies CASSGQVPKYEQYV.

There are a few counts of this clone. The genes are TRBV29-1 and TRBJ1-2; 9 bases fit TRBD1. The CDR3 covers 12 residues. Losses at the gene ends were 6 bases for V and 4 bases for J; bases not matched to a gene: 3. The germline CDR1 and CDR2 sequences are SQVTM and ANQGSEA. The CDR3 DNA is TGCAGCGTGGGACAGGGAGGCTATGGCTACACCTTC. This sequence encodes CSVGQGGYGYTF.

The table lists this clone with a few counts. This chain links TRBV7-9 with TRBJ1-2; D is unclear. The V end lost 7 bases, the J end lost 6 bases, and 18 bases lay between the germline ends. Germline loops: CDR1 SEHNR, CDR2 FQNEAQ (reference sequence). The CDR3 totals 14 residues. CDR3 in amino acids: CASTRGDLAHGYTF. The CDR3 region has the DNA TGTGCCAGCACCCGGGGAGACCTTGCGCATGGCTACACCTTC.